A selection of T cell receptor beta chains follows, all from one sample in a study of cytomegalovirus exposure and HLA in healthy donors. This table comes from immunoSEQ multiplex PCR, and its TCRdb copy is limited to in-frame clones, with some not included. Among over 75,000 clones listed, 67% were seen once. Sequenced input: PBMCs. The receptors stem from a man between 25 and 39 years old in good health and CMV-seronegative. CDR3s include the opening cysteine and the closing phenylalanine or tryptophan. Fields, in order: clone size, V gene, J gene, D gene, CDR3 DNA, CDR3 protein. D genes are given only for firm matches. Clone sizes are given selectively: once, few, many, or a class where the clone is expanded.

NA	TRBV6-4	TRBJ1-1	NA	TGTGCCAGCAGTGGGGGGCCGAACACTGAAGCTTTCTTT	CASSGGPNTEAFF
NA	TRBV19	TRBJ1-1	TRBD1	TGTGCCAGTAGAAAAGGGACAGGGGGCGAGAACACTGAAGCTTTCTTT	CASRKGTGGENTEAFF
NA	TRBV6-5	TRBJ2-3	NA	TGTGCCAGCAGTTACTTAGTAGCGGACGGCACAGATACGCAGTATTTT	CASSYLVADGTDTQYF
NA	TRBV2	TRBJ1-2	TRBD1	TGTGCCAGCACCCGGGACAGGGGAAATGGCTACACCTTC	CASTRDRGNGYTF
NA	TRBV27	TRBJ2-3	TRBD1	TGTGCCAGCAGTTTGCCACAGGGGACAAGCACAGATACGCAGTATTTT	CASSLPQGTSTDTQYF
NA	TRBV5-1	TRBJ2-3	NA	TGCGCCAGCAGCCCCAAGGACAGTTTGGGGGTCACAGATACGCAGTATTTT	CASSPKDSLGVTDTQYF
NA	TRBV30	TRBJ1-4	NA	TGTGCCTGGACCGCGACAGACGAAAAACTGTTTTTT	CAWTATDEKLFF
NA	TRBV28	TRBJ1-1	NA	TGTGCCAGCAGTTGGAGGAACACTGAAGCTTTCTTT	CASSWRNTEAFF
NA	TRBV7-9	TRBJ1-3	TRBD1	TGTGCCAGCGACAGGGTGCCTGGAAACACCATATATTTT	CASDRVPGNTIYF
few	TRBV6-1	TRBJ1-1	TRBD1	TGTGCCAGCAGTGAAGCTGGAGACAGGGGGAACACTGAAGCTTTCTTT	CASSEAGDRGNTEAFF
NA	TRBV27	TRBJ2-5	TRBD1	TGTGCCAGCAGTTCCGGACAGGGATTAGAGACCCAGTACTTC	CASSSGQGLETQYF
NA	TRBV2	TRBJ2-1	NA	TGTGCCAGCAGTGCCGTGGAGGGGGCGCTGAATGAGCAGTTCTTC	CASSAVEGALNEQFF
NA	TRBV19	TRBJ2-1	TRBD2	TGTGCCAGTAGGCGAGCGGGAGTCATGCATGAGCAGTTCTTC	CASRRAGVMHEQFF
NA	TRBV5-6	TRBJ2-5	TRBD2	TGTGCCAGCAGCCCCGGGAGGCGGACAACGCAAGAGACCCAGTACTTC	CASSPGRRTTQETQYF
NA	TRBV11-1	TRBJ2-2	NA	TGTGCCAGCAGCTTAGCGCCCGTGGGGGGGCTGTCCGGGGAGCTGTTTTTT	CASSLAPVGGLSGELFF
NA	TRBV11-3	TRBJ2-3	TRBD1	TGTGCCAGCAGCCGGGACAGTGCAGATACGCAGTATTTT	CASSRDSADTQYF
few	TRBV5-6	TRBJ2-5	NA	TGTGCCAGCAGCTTGGATGGGGGGCAAGAGACCCAGTACTTC	CASSLDGGQETQYF
NA	TRBV6-5	TRBJ2-5	NA	TGTGCCAGCAGTTACATCCGTGGGGAGCAAGAGACCCAGTACTTC	CASSYIRGEQETQYF
medium-sized	TRBV13	TRBJ1-6	NA	TGTGCCAGCAGCCCCGTCAGGAATACCTATAATTCACCCCTCCACTTT	CASSPVRNTYNSPLHF
NA	TRBV29-1	TRBJ2-7	TRBD1	TGCAGCGTCCTGACAGGGTTTGAATACGAGCAGTACTTC	CSVLTGFEYEQYF
NA	TRBV28	TRBJ1-1	NA	TGTGCCAGCAGTTTACAGGGTGTTATAGCTTTCTTT	CASSLQGVIAFF
NA	TRBV4-1	TRBJ2-7	TRBD1	TGCGCCAGCAGCCGACTACAGGGGGCAAAGAGGGAGCAGTACTTC	CASSRLQGAKREQYF
NA	TRBV5-1	TRBJ1-2	TRBD1	TGCGCCAGCAGCTTGGAGACAGGGCAAAGTGGCTACACCTTC	CASSLETGQSGYTF
NA	TRBV5-7	TRBJ1-2	TRBD1	TGTGCCAGCAGCTTGGGGGACAGGGGGTTTGGCTACACCTTC	CASSLGDRGFGYTF
NA	TRBV27	TRBJ2-7	TRBD1	TGTGCCAGCAGTTTTAAGTTTGGGCAGGGGGCCTACGAGCAGTACTTC	CASSFKFGQGAYEQYF
NA	TRBV19	TRBJ2-1	NA	TGTGCCAGTAGTATAGCAGGGAATGAGCAGTTCTTC	CASSIAGNEQFF
NA	TRBV6-4	TRBJ2-1	TRBD2	TGTGCCAGCAGTCCCGATGAGACTAGCGGGAGTAATGAGCAGTTCTTC	CASSPDETSGSNEQFF
NA	TRBV5-1	TRBJ2-7	NA	TGCGCCAGCAGCTTGGTGGTCAGTTCCAACGAGCAGTACTTC	CASSLVVSSNEQYF
few	TRBV7-9	TRBJ1-1	NA	TGTGCCAGCAGCTTCGAAGGGGCCCCAGAAGCTTTCTTT	CASSFEGAPEAFF
once	TRBV6-1	TRBJ2-7	TRBD2	TGTGCCAGCACCGTAGCGGGGAGCTCCTACGAGCAGTACTTC	CASTVAGSSYEQYF
NA	TRBV7-9	TRBJ2-3	TRBD1	TGTGCCAGCAGCTTCTCGGCCGGGACAGGGACCGCAGATACGCAGTATTTT	CASSFSAGTGTADTQYF
NA	TRBV4-2	TRBJ2-2	TRBD2	TGTGCCAGCAGCCAAGATTGGACTAGCGGGAGGAACACCGGGGAGCTGTTTTTT	CASSQDWTSGRNTGELFF